These 26 T cell receptor beta chains share one sample of origin, sequenced in a study of cytomegalovirus exposure and HLA in healthy donors. The PCR was carried out with 60 Vbeta primers and 13 Jbeta primers. Data came from immunoSEQ multiplex PCR; TCRdb stores just in-frame clones and leaves some out. Of some 120,000 clones listed, roughly four fifths were seen once; the top ten hold more than 1.4%. The source material was PBMCs. The receptors were gathered from a woman aged 18-35 years in good health and CMV-seronegative.

This chain joins TRBV6-4 and TRBJ2-5; 11 bases align to TRBD2. TRBJ2-7 explains the end of the DNA better; the J call may be wrong. The CDR3 covers 19 residues. Germline V lookup: CDR1 MRHNA, CDR2 SNTAGT. The CDR3 sequence: CASSDSENSGRGTADEQYF. Written as DNA, the CDR3 is TGTGCCAGCAGTGACTCGGAGAATAGCGGGAGGGGGACTGCTGACGAGCAGTACTTC.

The genes are TRBV19 and TRBJ2-5, with 11 bases aligning to TRBD2. Gene TRBJ2-7 matches the end of the DNA better, so the J call may be wrong. Germline lookup yields CDR1 LNHDA and CDR2 SQIVND (reference sequence). The CDR3 loop spans 17 amino acids. CDR3 sequence (DNA): TGTGCCAGTAGTATGGTAGCGGGAGGGCTCCTCGTAGACGAGCAGTACTTC. Its protein product is CASSMVAGGLLVDEQYF.

V usage is TRBV30 and J usage is TRBJ1-6; 10 bases align to TRBD1. This CDR3 region has 16 residues. Germline V lookup: CDR1 GTSNPN, CDR2 SVGIG (reference sequence). V shed 1 base, J shed 7 bases, and the junction held 7 bases outside the gene matches. CDR3 sequence (DNA): TGTGCCTGGAGTGCCAAACCGGGACAGGGGAATTCACCCCTCCACTTT. It encodes CAWSAKPGQGNSPLHF.

The chain uses TRBV7-9 and TRBJ2-1; possibly TRBD2 for D (6 bases). The germline V gene encodes CDR1 SEHNR and CDR2 FQNEAQ (reference sequence). The germline V and J ends were trimmed by 10 bases and 5 bases, with 18 bases remaining between them. CDR3 length: 14 residues. CDR3 DNA: TGTGCCACCGGATGGGGGGAGAGTAACAATGAGCAGTTCTTC. It encodes CATGWGESNNEQFF.

This chain links TRBV19 with TRBJ1-3; D ambiguous. CDR1 and CDR2 (germline): LNHDA, SQIVND (reference sequence). V lost 8 bases to trimming and J lost 4 bases, with 6 bases between them. This CDR3 is built from 11 residues. In nucleotides, the CDR3 is TGTGCCAGTCCTAGAGGAAACACCATATATTTT. Amino acid sequence: CASPRGNTIYF.

The V and J genes are TRBV6-5 and TRBJ1-2, with 10 bases aligning to TRBD1. Germline V CDR1 and CDR2: MNHEY, SVGAGI. This CDR3 is 13 amino acids long. With 6 bases clipped from V and 5 bases from J, the junction kept 3 bases outside the gene matches. As DNA, the CDR3 is TGTGCCAGCAGAAGACAGGGGGCGTATGGCTACACCTTC. Its protein is CASRRQGAYGYTF.

The table lists this clone with a count of one. The chain carries TRBV11-1 and TRBJ1-2; no clear D. Trimming cost V 5 bases and J 6 bases, with 13 bases left between them. There are 13 residues in the CDR3. Germline CDR1 is SGHAT and CDR2 is FQDESV (reference sequence). CDR3 sequence reads: CASSLGLIDGYTF. Written as DNA, the CDR3 is TGTGCCAGCAGCCTTGGGCTGATAGATGGCTACACCTTC.

The chain links TRBV6-5 to TRBJ1-1; 8 positions agree with TRBD1. CDR3 length equals 13 residues. Germline lookup yields CDR1 MNHEY and CDR2 SVGAGI. V trimming: 3 bases; J trimming: 11 bases; junction bases outside the gene matches: 8. The CDR3 DNA sequence: TGTGCCAGCAGTTATACAGGGGGATTGGAGGCTTTCTTT. Protein product: CASSYTGGLEAFF.

The chain is built from TRBV4-1 and TRBJ2-7, with 10 positions matching TRBD1. The V gene end was trimmed by 3 bases and the J gene end by 3 bases; junction bases not matched to a gene: 5. This CDR3 has 15 amino acids. Looked up from germline, CDR1 is MGHRA and CDR2 is YSYEKL. As DNA, the CDR3 is TGCGCCAGCAGCCACCTTGGGACAGGGGACTACGAGCAGTACTTC. Translated: CASSHLGTGDYEQYF.

This clone was found once. This chain joins TRBV6-1 and TRBJ1-1; 7 bases are shared with TRBD1. The CDR3 totals 11 residues. Germline V lookup: CDR1 MNHNS, CDR2 SASEGT. The V gene end was trimmed by 9 bases and the J gene end by 4 bases; junction bases not matched to a gene: 2. CDR3 in DNA: TGTGCCAGTCAGGGGGGCACTGAAGCTTTCTTT. Its protein is CASQGGTEAFF.

The V and J genes are TRBV10-3 and TRBJ1-2; 8 bases are shared with TRBD1. Germline loops: CDR1 ENHRY, CDR2 SYGVKD. This CDR3 has 14 residues. The trim removed 6 bases at V and 4 bases at J, leaving 7 bases unmatched. The CDR3 sequence: CAIRGTGDGYGYTF. DNA of the CDR3: TGTGCCATCAGAGGGACAGGTGATGGCTATGGCTACACCTTC.

CDR3 protein: CASSLGGPQGAQYF. CDR3 nucleotide sequence: TGCGCCAGCAGCTTGGGAGGGCCCCAGGGGGCCCAGTACTTC. The rearrangement joins TRBV5-1 to TRBJ2-5; 7 bases agree with TRBD1. The V segment lost 0 bases and the J segment 9 bases; nucleotides outside the gene matches: 8. CDR3 size: 14 residues. The germline CDR1 and CDR2 sequences are SGHRS and YFSETQ.

In its sample, this clone was seen once. The V call is TRBV29-1, the J call TRBJ2-7; 7 bases agree with TRBD2. Germline assignment: CDR1 SQVTM and CDR2 ANQGSEA. V gave up 7 bases and J gave up 4 bases; unmatched junction bases: 4. This CDR3 spans 11 amino acids. In nucleotides, the CDR3 is TGCAGCGCGAGGGGAGGGTACGAGCAGTACTTC. Its protein product is CSARGGYEQYF.

This clone is medium-sized by share. V gene TRBV6-1 combines with J gene TRBJ2-3; 11 bases agree with TRBD2. V lost 3 bases and J lost 4; bases outside the gene matches: 3. Per germline, CDR1 MNHNS and CDR2 SASEGT. This CDR3 comprises 15 residues. CDR3 sequence (DNA): TGTGCCAGCAGTGATTTAGCGGGAGGGGCAGATACGCAGTATTTT. It is translated as CASSDLAGGADTQYF.

This clone was observed once. The CDR3 sequence is CSAGMGASGNTIYF. The CDR3 nucleotides are TGCAGCGCGGGAATGGGGGCCTCTGGAAACACCATATATTTT. The gene calls are TRBV29-1 and TRBJ1-3, with a tentative D call TRBD1 (6 bases). CDR3 length: 14 amino acids. CDR1 is SQVTM and CDR2 is ANQGSEA in the germline V gene. V shed 7 bases and J shed 0 bases, with 13 bases lying between them.

The chain is built from TRBV19 and TRBJ1-3, with D unresolved. The CDR3 runs 11 residues. The V gene's germline CDR1 is LNHDA and CDR2 SQIVND (reference sequence). The V end lost 10 bases, the J end lost 1 base, and 5 bases lay between the germline ends. CDR3 nucleotide sequence: TGTGCCACTTCTTCTGGAAACACCATATATTTT. Protein: CATSSGNTIYF.

The chain carries TRBV30 and TRBJ1-6, with TRBD1 matching 8 bases. CDR3 length equals 17 residues. The junction had 15 bases not matched to a gene; V was cut back by 1 base and J by 10 bases. CDR1 and CDR2 from the germline V gene are GTSNPN and SVGIG (reference sequence). The CDR3 protein is CAWSGDRTQPALSPLHF. The CDR3 DNA follows: TGTGCCTGGAGTGGGGACAGGACACAACCCGCCCTATCACCCCTCCACTTT.

This chain connects TRBV7-9 to TRBJ1-2, with TRBD1 matching 8 bases. This CDR3 spans 13 amino acids. From germline, CDR1 is SEHNR and CDR2 FQNEAQ (reference sequence). The J segment lost 2 bases and the V segment lost 11 bases, leaving 7 bases of the junction unmatched. CDR3 residues: CAAGGGLNYGYTF. The CDR3 coding sequence is TGTGCCGCAGGGGGCGGTCTAAACTATGGCTACACCTTC.

Here the CDR3 reads CASSSDLGAYEQYF. For the CDR3, the DNA is TGTGCCAGCAGTTCCGACTTAGGAGCCTACGAGCAGTACTTC. This rearrangement joins TRBV2 to TRBJ2-7; D gene unclear. CDR1 is SNHLY, CDR2 FYNNEI, per germline. The CDR3 length is 14 residues. Trimming pared 5 bases from V and 2 bases from J, leaving 13 bases between.

This clone appeared once. This chain connects TRBV10-3 to TRBJ1-4; tentative D call: TRBD1 (6 bases). V lost 4 bases and J 7 bases, leaving 19 bases between the germline ends. The CDR3 spans 16 residues. The germline gives CDR1 ENHRY, CDR2 SYGVKD. CDR3 loop: CAISVDWTAGSEKLFF. The CDR3 region has the DNA TGTGCCATCAGTGTAGACTGGACAGCTGGTAGTGAAAAACTGTTTTTT.

The chain has TRBV20-1 and TRBJ2-1; D gene uncertain. The CDR3 loop spans 11 amino acids. The V and J ends lost 3 bases and 8 bases respectively, with 8 bases between them. CDR1 DFQATT and CDR2 SNEGSKA come from the germline V gene (reference sequence). CDR3 in DNA: TGCAGTGCTAGCCCGAGCTATGAGCAGTTCTTC. Amino acids: CSASPSYEQFF.

CDR3 nucleotide sequence: TGTGCCAGGCCCACGGAGGGAAACACCATATATTTT. It yields the protein CARPTEGNTIYF. The chain is built from TRBV6-4 and TRBJ1-3; D is ambiguous. Germline CDR1 and CDR2: MRHNA and SNTAGT. This CDR3 comprises 12 residues. Trimming shortened V by 9 bases and J by 4 bases, and 10 bases separated the two germline ends.

This chain joins TRBV4-1 and TRBJ2-1; TRBD2 agrees at 8 bases. V was pared by 2 bases and J by 2 bases, with 2 bases of the junction left unmatched. The CDR3 runs to 15 residues. The V gene's germline CDR1 is MGHRA and CDR2 YSYEKL. Here the CDR3 DNA reads TGCGCCAGCAGCCAACCAGCGGGGGCCTACAATGAGCAGTTCTTC. As protein: CASSQPAGAYNEQFF.

V gene TRBV7-2 combines with J gene TRBJ1-2; D is unresolved. The germline CDR1 and CDR2 sequences are SGHTA and FQGNSA. Trimming took 3 bases from V and 1 from J, leaving 3 bases between them. This CDR3 comprises 12 residues. The CDR3 spells CASSFGNYGYTF. DNA for the CDR3: TGTGCCAGCAGCTTCGGTAACTATGGCTACACCTTC.

The V gene is TRBV7-9, the J gene TRBJ1-3; D possibly corresponds to TRBD1 (5 bases). The CDR3 spans 16 residues. Germline lookup yields CDR1 SEHNR and CDR2 FQNEAQ (reference sequence). Trimming took 2 bases from V and 0 from J, leaving 11 bases between them. DNA for the CDR3: TGTGCCAGCAGCTTAAGAGACAGCAACTCTGGAAACACCATATATTTT. Protein product: CASSLRDSNSGNTIYF.

The chain employs TRBV9 and TRBJ1-2; D gene ambiguous. Between the trimmed V and J ends, which lost 0 bases and 5 bases, there was a span of 14 bases. Per germline, CDR1 SGDLS and CDR2 YYNGEE. CDR3 length: 15 residues. The CDR3, as DNA: TGTGCCAGCAGCGTAGTCGCGGCACTGCCATATGGCTACACCTTC. Encoded protein: CASSVVAALPYGYTF. Full variable domain (remainder filled in from reference TRBV9 and TRBJ1-2): DSGVTQTPKHLITATGQRVTLRCSPRSGDLSVYWYQQSLDQGLQFLIQYYNGEERAKGNILERFSAQQFPDLHSELNLSSLELGDSALYFCASSVVAALPYGYTFGSGTRLTVV.